The 17 T cell receptor beta chains in this list originate from one sample, sequenced in a study of lymphopenia after photon versus proton radiotherapy. TCRdb's table, derived via immunoSEQ multiplex PCR, lists solely in-frame clones and lacks some. The data hold 77,000 or so clones, with 83% observed a single time. The specimen was peripheral blood, collected from a patient treated with proton-based radiotherapy. These receptors were taken from a man between 60 and 75 years old with pancreatic cancer.

V and J are TRBV7-2 and TRBJ1-1, with 8 positions matching TRBD1. The CDR3 is made up of 13 amino acids. J lost 9 bases, V lost 4 bases, and 7 bases had no gene match. From germline, CDR1 is SGHTA and CDR2 FQGNSA. As DNA, the CDR3 is TGTGCCAGCAGCTCGTTAGACAGGGGCAAAGCTTTCTTT. Translated: CASSSLDRGKAFF.

As to this clone: At one end, the junction sequence differs from germline, possibly due to a read error. The chain has TRBV6-1 and TRBJ2-7; D not certain. This CDR3 is 11 amino acids long. The germline V gene has CDR1 MNHNS and CDR2 SASEGT. The CDR3: CASSISTTTAF. Here the CDR3 DNA reads TGTGCCAGCAGTATATCCACCACGACGGCCTTC.

The V call is TRBV6-1, the J call TRBJ2-1; 7 bases map to TRBD2. Germline V gives CDR1 MNHNS, CDR2 SASEGT. This CDR3 is 15 amino acids long. The CDR3 loop is CAGGFVSGIGNEQFF. The CDR3 region has the DNA TGTGCGGGGGGGTTCGTGAGCGGGATAGGAAATGAGCAGTTCTTC.

The chain couples TRBV27 to TRBJ2-7, with D hard to call. Germline assignment: CDR1 MNHEY and CDR2 SMNVEV (reference sequence). V gave up 6 bases and J gave up 2 bases, with 11 bases separating them. The CDR3 extends over 13 amino acids. In DNA, the CDR3 is TGTGCCAGCAGACCCGGACCTACCTACGAGCAGTACTTC. Translating it yields CASRPGPTYEQYF.

This chain uses TRBV19 with TRBJ2-7; 8 positions match TRBD1. J lost 4 bases, V lost 6 bases, and 5 bases had no gene match. Germline V gives CDR1 LNHDA, CDR2 SQIVND (reference sequence). CDR3 size: 13 residues. The CDR3 region is CASSDRGRYEQYF. DNA of the CDR3: TGTGCCAGTAGCGACAGGGGACGTTACGAGCAGTACTTC.

The chain recombines TRBV2 with TRBJ2-3; D is ambiguous. This CDR3 is built from 15 residues. CDR1 is SNHLY, CDR2 FYNNEI, per germline. V was clipped by 5 bases and J by 7 bases, with 19 bases between them. CDR3 protein: CASSKTGSWGNTQYF. The CDR3 DNA follows: TGTGCCAGCAGTAAAACCGGGTCTTGGGGAAATACGCAGTATTTT.

The V gene is TRBV5-6, the J gene TRBJ2-5; unclear D gene. Judging by the DNA end, TRBJ2-7 fits better; the J call may be wrong. The length of the CDR3 is 11 residues. Germline CDR1 is SGHDT and CDR2 is YYEEEE. The CDR3 reads CASRLADEQYF. For the CDR3, the DNA is TGTGCCAGCAGACTTGCTGACGAGCAGTACTTC.

The chain links TRBV6-5 to TRBJ2-1; D might be TRBD1 or TRBD2, each matching 5 bases. Trimming cost V 4 bases and J 6 bases, with 19 bases left between them. Germline-derived CDR1 and CDR2 are MNHEY and SVGAGI. This CDR3 comprises 16 residues. CDR3 sequence (DNA): TGTGCCAGCAGTTTCCGGGACCCAGGACGGCGCAATGAGCAGTTCTTC. It is translated as CASSFRDPGRRNEQFF.

The chain uses TRBV18 and TRBJ2-7; 7 nucleotides line up with TRBD1. CDR3 length: 15 amino acids. J gave up 6 bases and V 1 base, and 9 bases lay outside the gene matches. Looked up from germline, CDR1 is KGHSH and CDR2 is LQKENI. The CDR3 coding sequence is TGTGCCAGCTCACCACGCAGGGGGAATCTCTCCGAGCAGTACTTC. Protein sequence: CASSPRRGNLSEQYF. The entire variable domain, with the rest obtained from reference TRBV18 and TRBJ2-7, is as follows: NAGVMQNPRHLVRRRGQEARLRCSPMKGHSHVYWYRQLPEEGLKFMVYLQKENIIDESGMPKERFSAEFPKEGPSILRIQQVVRGDSAAYFCASSPRRGNLSEQYFGPGTRLTVT.

The V gene is TRBV28, the J gene TRBJ1-2; D is uncertain. V lost 6 bases and J lost 2, with 16 bases in between. In germline, CDR1 is MDHEN, CDR2 SYDVKM. CDR3 length: 15 residues. CDR3 in amino acids: CASRSPSGGNYGYTF. Here the CDR3 DNA reads TGTGCCAGCAGAAGCCCTTCTGGTGGAAACTATGGCTACACCTTC.

This clone was picked up many times. The chain combines TRBV18 with TRBJ2-7, with D perhaps being TRBD1 or TRBD2 (5 bases each). The germline V gene has CDR1 KGHSH and CDR2 LQKENI. Trimming stripped 5 bases from V and 1 base from J, with 18 bases between. The CDR3 extends over 16 amino acids. The chain's CDR3 is CASSSLTSGPSYEQYF. The CDR3 DNA is TGTGCCAGCTCATCACTCACGTCGGGGCCTTCCTACGAGCAGTACTTC.

This clone was counted a few times. V is TRBV4-1 and J is TRBJ2-7, with D perhaps matching TRBD2 (5 bases). CDR1 and CDR2 from the germline V gene are MGHRA and YSYEKL. The CDR3 length is 13 residues. The V gene lost 5 bases and the J gene lost 2 bases, with 10 bases spanning the gap. The CDR3 nucleotides read TGCGCCAGCAGCAGAATCGGGGCCTACGAGCAGTACTTC. Translating it yields CASSRIGAYEQYF.

On this clone itself: Other nucleotide sequences from this sample produce the same CDR3. V usage is TRBV5-1 and J usage is TRBJ2-1; D gene unclear. This CDR3 region has 11 residues. Trimming removed 0 bases at V and 6 bases at J, with 1 base between. Germline-derived CDR1 and CDR2 are SGHRS and YFSETQ. CDR3 in DNA: TGCGCCAGCAGCTTGGCCAATGAGCAGTTCTTC. It yields the protein CASSLANEQFF.

This chain joins TRBV11-3 and TRBJ2-5; a weak D match, TRBD1 (6 bases). V was shortened by 5 bases and J by 5 bases, with 15 bases between the two germline ends. Germline V lookup: CDR1 SGHNT, CDR2 YENEEA. The CDR3 length is 14 residues. CDR3 sequence (DNA): TGTGCCAGCAGCCCCCAAACAGGGTCGGAGACCCAGTACTTC. Its translation is CASSPQTGSETQYF.

The chain employs TRBV27 and TRBJ2-1; 8 bases fit TRBD2. Germline V lookup: CDR1 MNHEY, CDR2 SMNVEV (reference sequence). The trim removed 6 bases at V and 0 bases at J, leaving 4 bases unmatched. CDR3 length equals 15 residues. CDR3 region: CASSTSGISYNEQFF. In nucleotides, the CDR3 is TGTGCCAGCAGCACTAGCGGCATCTCCTACAATGAGCAGTTCTTC.

The chain has TRBV5-1 and TRBJ2-6; D is undetermined. The CDR3 extends over 14 amino acids. The V gene lost 2 bases and the J gene lost 0 bases, with 3 bases spanning the gap. In germline, CDR1 is SGHRS, CDR2 YFSETQ. For the CDR3, the DNA is TGCGCCAGCAGCTTTGCCTCTGGGGCCAACGTCCTGACTTTC. It encodes CASSFASGANVLTF.

The chain employs TRBV29-1 and TRBJ2-4, with 7 bases matching TRBD2. The CDR3 has 13 amino acids. After removal of 4 bases from V and 14 bases from J, the junction contained 14 bases not matched to a gene. The V gene's germline CDR1 is SQVTM and CDR2 ANQGSEA. Here the CDR3 DNA reads TGCAGCGTTGTACTAGCGCCCGAGCCCGCGGAGTACTTC. Translated, it gives CSVVLAPEPAEYF.